This TCR beta chain was documented in a study of a mutant IDH1 vaccine in newly diagnosed glioma. Across the study: Treated patients, approximately 60% male and around 40% female, averaged around 40 years of age.

Germline CDR1 is MNHEY and CDR2 is SVGAGI. J was trimmed by 7 bases and V by 3 bases; bases with no gene match: 7. The length of the CDR3 is 15 residues. Clones were sequenced by immunoSEQ multiplex PCR, and TCRdb holds only the in-frame ones, with some missing. The sample holds about 56,000 clones; roughly nine tenths are singletons and the top ten take 1.6%. Time point meaning: week 35, safety follow-up. With topical imiquimod, each dose of the vaccine consisted of 300 ug of mutant IDH1 20-mer peptide. Comments on this clone: What it binds is not known.

Study observations and caveats: Changes in the top peripheral T cell clonotypes seemingly had no bearing on pseudoprogression.

The chain joins TRBV6-5 to TRBJ2-1; 9 nucleotides align to TRBD2. The sequences come from PBMCs, collected from a glioma patient whose treatment included an IDH1 peptide vaccine. The sequence was obtained from a man aged 35 to 55 with glioma. The DNA of the CDR3 is TGTGCCAGCAGTTATTTAGCGGGGGAAACTAATGAGCAGTTCTTC. Amino acid sequence: CASSYLAGETNEQFF.